This entry lists 16 T cell receptor beta chains sequenced from one sample in a study of T cell repertoires in cytomegalovirus infection. TCRdb reanalysed the reads using MiXCR and keeps one entry per CDR3 protein. The top ten clones hold approximately 40% of a sample with 450,000 to 550,000 distinct CDR3 sequences, roughly 42% of them seen once. What these receptors recognize is not known. Sequenced material: cultured PBMCs, taken from culture after CMV antigen stimulation. These receptor sequences come from a human donor in good health (CMV status not recorded). Some clones in this sample may be carry-over from other donors' samples.

The chain employs TRBV9 and TRBJ1-4; no firm D call. Trimming took off 4 bases at V and 6 bases at J, with 13 bases between the two ends. Germline CDR1 reads SGDLS; CDR2 reads YYNGEE. The CDR3 runs 14 residues. DNA of the CDR3: TGTGCCAGCAGCTTTAGACCGAGTCATGAAAAACTGTTTTTT. The encoded protein is CASSFRPSHEKLFF.

The chain joins TRBV24-1 to TRBJ2-1; D remains unclear. The CDR3 consists of 16 residues. The germline V and J ends were trimmed by 2 bases and 4 bases, with 14 bases remaining between them. Germline V lookup: CDR1 KGHDR, CDR2 SFDVKD. CDR3 DNA sequence: TGTGCCACCAGTGATTCAACGGAGTTTCCTTACAATGAGCAGTTCTTC. It codes for CATSDSTEFPYNEQFF.

The chain has TRBV7-2 and TRBJ2-3; no clear D gene. Trimming shortened V by 4 bases and J by 2 bases, and 10 bases separated the two germline ends. CDR1 and CDR2 from the germline V gene are SGHTA and FQGNSA. This CDR3 is built from 14 residues. The CDR3 region is CASSSRMATDTQYF. The CDR3 DNA sequence: TGTGCCAGCAGCTCTCGGATGGCCACAGATACGCAGTATTTT.

This clonotype was observed a handful of times. The rearrangement links TRBV6-6 to TRBJ1-1, with D maybe TRBD1 (6 bases). The ends were cut back, 6 bases at V and 8 bases at J, with 22 bases in the middle. From germline, CDR1 is MNHNY and CDR2 SVGAGI (reference sequence). The CDR3 totals 15 residues. The CDR3 reads CASRYRAAQRAEAFF. CDR3 nucleotide sequence: TGTGCCAGCAGATACAGGGCAGCTCAAAGGGCGGAAGCTTTCTTT.

The chain combines TRBV6-1 with TRBJ2-3; D remains ambiguous. Germline V gene data show CDR1 as MNHNS and CDR2 as SASEGT. Trimming cost V 7 bases and J 4 bases, with 24 bases left between them. The CDR3 consists of 17 residues. Here the CDR3 DNA reads TGTGCCAGCACCAGGACCTATGGGGAAGGCGTGTCAGATACGCAGTATTTT. Translating it yields CASTRTYGEGVSDTQYF.

The CDR3 is CASSLRDRVGAGYNSPLHF. As DNA, the CDR3 is TGTGCCAGCAGCCTCCGGGACAGGGTAGGGGCCGGGTATAATTCACCCCTCCACTTT. The V gene is TRBV11-2, the J gene TRBJ1-6, with TRBD1 matching over 9 bases. CDR3 length: 19 amino acids. Per the germline V gene, CDR1 is SGHAT and CDR2 is FQNNGV. V shed 5 bases and J 4 bases; nucleotides not matched to a gene: 15.

This clonotype was seen only a few times. J is TRBJ2-5 and V is TRBV6-2 or TRBV6-3; 9 positions agree with TRBD2. The V and J ends lost 5 bases and 0 bases, in that order; junction bases with no gene match: 13. The CDR3 is 18 amino acids. CDR1 and CDR2 (germline): MNHEY, SVGEGT. This CDR3 reads CASSRPPGLAVYQETQYF. CDR3 sequence (DNA): TGTGCCAGCAGTCGGCCGCCGGGACTAGCAGTGTACCAAGAGACCCAGTACTTC.

This clonotype was detected a few times. The genes are TRBV5-4 and TRBJ2-1; D is unclear. The CDR3 sequence is 13 residues long. CDR1 and CDR2 (germline): SGHNT, YYREEE (reference sequence). V was trimmed by 0 bases and J by 5 bases, leaving 6 bases between them. CDR3 sequence reads: CASSLVVNNEQFF. Here the CDR3 DNA reads TGTGCCAGCAGCTTGGTGGTCAACAATGAGCAGTTCTTC.

The V gene is TRBV6-8, the J gene TRBJ2-1, with a possible D match to TRBD1 (5 bases). Germline values: CDR1 MNHGY, CDR2 SAAAGT. This CDR3 is 16 amino acids long. V was trimmed by 6 bases and J by 8 bases, leaving 23 bases between them. The CDR3 DNA follows: TGTGCCAGCAGCTACAGCACGGCGACCTCCAGGGATGAGCAGTTCTTC. Translating gives CASSYSTATSRDEQFF.

The J gene is TRBJ2-2, the V gene TRBV7-8; D not resolved. Germline V gene lookup returns CDR1 SGHVS and CDR2 FQNEAQ. The CDR3 runs 17 residues. Trimming stripped 1 base from V and 0 bases from J, with 12 bases between. The CDR3 DNA is TGTGCCAGCAGCTTAGATTCGGCAAACGCGAACACCGGGGAGCTGTTTTTT. It is translated as CASSLDSANANTGELFF.

This clonotype was recorded a few times. CDR3 region: CASSPSTGYQETQYF. The CDR3 DNA sequence: TGTGCCAGCAGCCCATCGACAGGGTACCAAGAGACCCAGTACTTC. The chain is built from TRBV7-2 and TRBJ2-5; 7 bases agree with TRBD1. The CDR3 extends over 15 amino acids. Germline V gives CDR1 SGHTA, CDR2 FQGNSA. V shed 5 bases, J shed 0 bases, and the junction held 6 bases outside the gene matches.

This clonotype was recorded only once. The chain joins TRBV29-1 to TRBJ2-1; TRBD1 is a possible D gene (5 bases). Germline CDR1 reads SQVTM; CDR2 reads ANQGSEA. The CDR3 runs 11 residues. Between the trimmed V and J ends, which lost 2 bases and 11 bases, there was a span of 10 bases. The CDR3 coding sequence is TGCAGCGTTGAATTAAGACAGAAGCAGTTCTTC. This codes for CSVELRQKQFF.

J is TRBJ2-3 and V is TRBV19; 15 bases fit TRBD2. Germline V gene data show CDR1 as LNHDA and CDR2 as SQIVND (reference sequence). V shed 6 bases and J 5 bases; nucleotides not matched to a gene: 18. The CDR3 has 20 amino acids. CDR3 DNA: TGTGCCAGTAGCCCGTATCCCAGGACTAGCGGGAGGGCCTCGAGAGATACGCAGTATTTT. Protein product: CASSPYPRTSGRASRDTQYF.

This clonotype appeared a few times. The J gene is TRBJ2-5, the V gene TRBV6-1, with 8 bases aligning to TRBD1. V gave up 2 bases and J gave up 5 bases; unmatched junction bases: 10. The CDR3 loop spans 16 amino acids. Germline CDR1 MNHNS, CDR2 SASEGT. DNA for the CDR3: TGTGCCAGCAGTGAAATGGTTCCAGGGGGCTTGGAGACCCAGTACTTC. Amino acids: CASSEMVPGGLETQYF.

This clonotype was seen a few times. The chain uses TRBV7-9 and TRBJ2-5; 13 bases are shared with TRBD2. The CDR3 is 17 amino acids. V was pared by 6 bases and J by 5 bases, with 12 bases of the junction left unmatched. Germline assignment: CDR1 SEHNR and CDR2 FQNEAQ (reference sequence). The CDR3 loop reads CASRQGLAGVQVETQYF. The CDR3 coding sequence is TGTGCCAGCAGACAAGGACTAGCGGGGGTGCAAGTGGAGACCCAGTACTTC.

The chain uses TRBV28 and TRBJ2-7; D is possibly TRBD1 (5 bases). Trimming took off 2 bases at V and 4 bases at J, with 6 bases between the two ends. The CDR3 is made up of 12 amino acids. Germline loops: CDR1 MDHEN, CDR2 SYDVKM. The CDR3 sequence is CASSLRQYEQYF. CDR3 coding DNA: TGTGCCAGCAGTTTAAGACAGTACGAGCAGTACTTC.